The rows below give T cell receptor beta chains drawn from one sample of a study of blood T cell repertoires in COVID-19. The data were produced by immunoSEQ multiplex PCR, yet TCRdb's version contains in-frame clones alone and is incomplete. The sample has about 110,000 clones, 76% seen once. The sequencing input was peripheral blood. The receptor source for this set is a woman aged 80 or over with acute or convalescent COVID-19. Each CDR3 is given with its conserved first and last residue. D genes are given only for firm matches. Clone size is not always given. Where it is, it says once, few, many or a class for expanded clones.

TGTGCCAGCAGAACGGGACAGGGGTCGGGGGAGCTGTTTTTT CASRTGQGSGELFF TRBD1 TRBJ2-2 TRBV5-5 once
TGTGCCAGCAGCCAAGGAGGGGGGACAGGGGCTAATACGCAGTATTTT CASSQGGGTGANTQYF TRBD1 TRBJ2-3 TRBV4-2 -
TGTGCCAGCAGCCCTGCGGGGCTCCGGCACAATGAGCAGTTCTTC CASSPAGLRHNEQFF - TRBJ2-1 TRBV7-8 -
TGCGCCAGCAGGGGCAGGGGGGCCTCTAACTATGGCTACACCTTC CASRGRGASNYGYTF TRBD1 TRBJ1-2 TRBV10-2 -
TGTGCCAGCAGTGAATCGAGCTCCTATAATTCACCCCTCCACTTT CASSESSSYNSPLHF - TRBJ1-6 TRBV6-1 -
TGTGCCAGCAGTGACTCAAATGAAAGGGGACAGCAACATGAGACCCAGTACTTC CASSDSNERGQQHETQYF TRBD1 TRBJ2-5 TRBV6-4 few
TGTGCCAGCAGCTTGGGGGGGACAAGAAATAATTCACCCCTCCACTTT CASSLGGTRNNSPLHF - TRBJ1-6 TRBV5-4 few
TGTGCCAGCAGTTCACAGTTTAACACTGAAGCTTTCTTT CASSSQFNTEAFF - TRBJ1-1 TRBV6-4 -
TGTGCCAGCAGCCAGGCGGGGGTTCTTCTCTCTGGGGCCAACGTCCTGACTTTC CASSQAGVLLSGANVLTF TRBD2 TRBJ2-6 TRBV3-1/TRBV3-2 -
TGTGCCAGCAGTGGACGGGACAGGGAGACTGAAGCTTTCTTT CASSGRDRETEAFF TRBD1 TRBJ1-1 TRBV6-6 -
TGTGCCAGCAGTTTATCCGGGGGGAGGGATCAGCCCCAGCATTTT CASSLSGGRDQPQHF - TRBJ1-5 TRBV28 -
TGTGCCAGCAGTTACTCTGGGACAGGGACTGGAAACACCATATATTTT CASSYSGTGTGNTIYF TRBD1 TRBJ1-3 TRBV6-5 -
TGTGCCAGCAGCTTGGGCGGTAGCGGGGGGTTTTCAGAGACCCAGTACTTC CASSLGGSGGFSETQYF TRBD2 TRBJ2-5 TRBV7-6 -
TGTGCCAGCAGCTTGGCCAGGACAGGTGAACTGAACACTGAAGCTTTCTTT CASSLARTGELNTEAFF TRBD1 TRBJ1-1 TRBV5-6 -
TGCGCCAGCAGCCTCGGGGAGAGAGATACGCAGTATTTT CASSLGERDTQYF - TRBJ2-3 TRBV5-1 many
TGTGCCAGCAGCTTAGCGGAGGGGGCAACGCAGTATTTT CASSLAEGATQYF - TRBJ2-3 TRBV7-9 -
TGTGCCAGCAGCGCTTCTAGCGGGGACTACAATGAGCAGTTCTTC CASSASSGDYNEQFF TRBD2 TRBJ2-1 TRBV9 -
TGTGCCAGCAGTAATATACAGTCCTACACTGAAGCTTTCTTT CASSNIQSYTEAFF - TRBJ1-1 TRBV28 -
TGTGCCAGCAGTAAAACGGACAGGGGTCTAGCGTTATCCGGGGCCAAAAACATTCAGTACTTC CASSKTDRGLALSGAKNIQYF TRBD1 TRBJ2-4 TRBV28 -
TGTGCCAGCAGCCAAGATCCGGGACTAGCAGGGTCCGGGGAGCTGTTTTTT CASSQDPGLAGSGELFF TRBD2 TRBJ2-2 TRBV4-2 -
TGTGCCAGCAGCGACCGGGACAGGGGGCTCTCACCCCTCCACTTT CASSDRDRGLSPLHF TRBD1 TRBJ1-6 TRBV3-1/TRBV3-2 -
TGTGCCAGTGGAGAACAGGGACAAGAGACCCAGTACTTC CASGEQGQETQYF - TRBJ2-5 TRBV19 once
TGTGCCAGCAGTTTGGGGTCAGGGAGGGCACCCCTCCACTTT CASSLGSGRAPLHF - TRBJ1-6 TRBV28 -
TGTGCCAGCAGTACCGGACAGGGGATCTATGGCTACACCTTC CASSTGQGIYGYTF TRBD1 TRBJ1-2 TRBV27 -
TGTGCCAGCAGCTTAGAACTAGCGGGATTCCAAGAGACCCAGTACTTC CASSLELAGFQETQYF TRBD2 TRBJ2-5 TRBV11-2 -
TGTGCCAGCAGCTTAGTAGCGGGTGGGCTCTACGAGCAGTACTTC CASSLVAGGLYEQYF TRBD2 TRBJ2-7 TRBV7-2 -
TGTGCCAGCAGCGAGGGACTAGCGGGAACGCAGTTCTTC CASSEGLAGTQFF TRBD2 TRBJ2-1 TRBV28 -
TGCAGCGTCCCCCGGGACAGGGTAAACTCCTATGGCTACACCTTC CSVPRDRVNSYGYTF TRBD1 TRBJ1-2 TRBV29-1 -
TGTGCCAGCAGCCAGGCGGGGGTCACTGAAGCTTTCTTT CASSQAGVTEAFF - TRBJ1-1 TRBV3-1/TRBV3-2 -
TGTGCCAGCAGCCAAGGGGCGATATATGGCTACACCTTC CASSQGAIYGYTF - TRBJ1-2 TRBV4-2 -
TGTGCCAGTAGTATCCCCGGGATTGGAAACACCATATATTTT CASSIPGIGNTIYF - TRBJ1-3 TRBV19 -
TGTGCCAGCAGTTACTCGGGGAGGAATTCACCCCTCCACTTT CASSYSGRNSPLHF - TRBJ1-6 TRBV6-6 -
TGTGCCAGCAGCTTGGCCTTCCTCGGGCAGGGGGTTTACAATGAGCAGTTCTTC CASSLAFLGQGVYNEQFF TRBD1 TRBJ2-1 TRBV5-6 -
TGTGCCAGCAGTTACTCGGTATGGAGTGGGGAGCTGTTTTTT CASSYSVWSGELFF - TRBJ2-2 TRBV6-5 -
TGTGCCTGGAGTTCATCACCGGGCAATCAGCCCCAGCATTTT CAWSSSPGNQPQHF - TRBJ1-5 TRBV30 once
TGTGCCAGCTCAGCGGGACTAGCCTACGAGCAGTACTTC CASSAGLAYEQYF TRBD2 TRBJ2-7 TRBV18 few
TGTGCCAGCAGTACCCCCAGGGGTGGTGGCAAAAACATTCAGTACTTC CASSTPRGGGKNIQYF - TRBJ2-4 TRBV28 few
TGTGCCAGCAGCTCCGGACTAGCGGTAACCTACGAGCAGTACTTC CASSSGLAVTYEQYF TRBD2 TRBJ2-7 TRBV11-2 few
TGTGCCAGCAGCCAAGATACTAGCGGGGGAGAGACCCAGTACTTC CASSQDTSGGETQYF TRBD2 TRBJ2-5 TRBV3-1/TRBV3-2 -
TGTGCCAGCAGTGAAATCCATATTACATGGTCCCATGAGCAGTTCTTC CASSEIHITWSHEQFF - TRBJ2-1 TRBV2 -
TGTGCCACCAGTGATTTCGTAGACTCCTACAATGAGCAGTTCTTC CATSDFVDSYNEQFF - TRBJ2-1 TRBV24-1 -
TGTGCCAGCAGCGGCGAGGGGACTAGAGGTCTAAATGAGCAGTTCTTC CASSGEGTRGLNEQFF TRBD2 TRBJ2-1 TRBV6-4 -
TGTGCTAGTGGTTTGGGCCTCACAGGGGCAACTAATGAAAAACTGTTTTTT CASGLGLTGATNEKLFF TRBD1 TRBJ1-4 TRBV12-5 few
TGTGCCAGCAGTTCGGACAGGTCAAAGCAGTACTTC CASSSDRSKQYF TRBD1 TRBJ2-7 TRBV28 -
TGTGCCAGCAGGACAGGGAGGTCTGGGGCCAACGTCCTGACTTTC CASRTGRSGANVLTF - TRBJ2-6 TRBV6-5 -
TGTGCCAGCTCCCAACCGGGACAGGGGACATACAATGAGCAGTTCTTC CASSQPGQGTYNEQFF TRBD1 TRBJ2-1 TRBV18 -
TGCGCCAGCAGCTTACTTACAGGGTCCTATGGCTACACCTTC CASSLLTGSYGYTF - TRBJ1-2 TRBV5-1 few
TGTGCCAGCAGCCTTTCACTACAGGGCGAGGGCTACACCTTC CASSLSLQGEGYTF - TRBJ1-2 TRBV11-1 -
TGTGCCAGCAACAGGGCTCGCACTGAAGCTTTCTTT CASNRARTEAFF - TRBJ1-1 TRBV28 -
TGCGCCAGCAGTCAATCGGGGGACAGGGGCCTTGAGCAGTTCTTC CASSQSGDRGLEQFF TRBD1 TRBJ2-1 TRBV23-1 -
TGTGCCAGTAGTATTCGCCCGGGAAAGGCTGGAAACACCATATATTTT CASSIRPGKAGNTIYF - TRBJ1-3 TRBV19 -
TGCGCCAGCAGCTTGGCTCCCTCCTACGAGCAGTACTTC CASSLAPSYEQYF - TRBJ2-7 TRBV5-1 once
TGTGCCAGCAGCGATTGGACAGGGGGACCACAAGAGACCCAGTACTTC CASSDWTGGPQETQYF TRBD1 TRBJ2-5 TRBV5-4 -
TGTGCCAGCAGTTTGGGAGGGGGAGGGCAACAGTACTTC CASSLGGGGQQYF - TRBJ2-7 TRBV28 few
TGTGCCAGCAGCGGATCGGGGTCTCGCACAGATACGCAGTATTTT CASSGSGSRTDTQYF - TRBJ2-3 TRBV21-1 few